The next 16 T cell receptor beta chains were all read from a single sample in a study of T cell repertoires in cytomegalovirus infection. For these receptors, no antigen is known. TCRdb ran MiXCR on the reads and lists one entry per CDR3 protein. The sample consists of just under 500,000 distinct CDR3 sequences, 30% to 40% of them appearing once. Material: cultured PBMCs, obtained from culture after CMV antigen stimulation. The receptor source for this set is a human donor in good health (CMV status not recorded). Some clones in this sample may be carry-over from other donors' samples.

This chain joins TRBV2 and TRBJ2-5, with 7 bases fitting TRBD2. The CDR3 contains 16 residues. Germline V lookup: CDR1 SNHLY, CDR2 FYNNEI. J was trimmed by 3 bases and V by 0 bases; bases with no gene match: 7. CDR3 amino acids: CASSEAFAGVKETQYF. The CDR3 bases are TGTGCCAGCAGTGAAGCTTTCGCGGGGGTAAAAGAGACCCAGTACTTC.

The rearrangement links TRBV6-5 to TRBJ2-1; D remains unclear. V dropped 7 bases and J dropped 5 bases, with 9 bases sitting between them. This CDR3 comprises 12 residues. Germline V gene sequence: CDR1 MNHEY, CDR2 SVGAGI. The CDR3 is CASIGRDNEQFF. In nucleotides, the CDR3 is TGTGCCAGCATCGGTCGGGACAATGAGCAGTTCTTC.

This clonotype was seen only a few times. A read error may account for a junction end that differs from germline. The rearrangement uses TRBV7-7 and TRBJ2-3, with 12 bases that match TRBD2. Germline V gene data show CDR1 as SSHAT and CDR2 as FNYEAQ (reference sequence). CDR3 length: 16 amino acids. In DNA form, the CDR3 reads TGTGCTAGCAGCGTTCGACTAGCGGGAGATGGGGATACGCAGTATTTT. It is translated as CASSVRLAGDGDTQYF.

The V call is TRBV6-2 or TRBV6-3, the J call TRBJ2-7; D may correspond to TRBD1 or TRBD2 (5 bases each). V was shortened by 4 bases and J by 7 bases, with 14 bases between the two germline ends. The germline V gene encodes CDR1 MNHEY and CDR2 SVGEGT. The CDR3 length is 13 residues. This CDR3 is CASSFSGPGEQYV. The CDR3 nucleotides read TGTGCCAGCAGTTTCTCGGGGCCGGGGGAGCAGTACGTC.

The chain links TRBV19 to TRBJ2-1; the D is unclear. The germline gives CDR1 LNHDA, CDR2 SQIVND (reference sequence). The V end was cut by 0 bases, the J end by 5 bases, with 11 bases between. The CDR3 runs 15 residues. CDR3 in amino acids: CASSIDHGGNNEQFF. The DNA for the CDR3 is TGTGCCAGTAGTATAGATCACGGTGGGAACAATGAGCAGTTCTTC.

The chain has TRBV7-9 and TRBJ1-1; TRBD1 agrees at 8 bases. Losses at the gene ends were 6 bases for V and 7 bases for J; bases not matched to a gene: 7. The V gene's germline CDR1 is SEHNR and CDR2 FQNEAQ (reference sequence). There are 13 residues in the CDR3. The CDR3 DNA sequence: TGTGCCAGCAGGGCCCAGGGGGCAGGTGAAGCTTTCTTT. Its translation: CASRAQGAGEAFF.

V is TRBV12-3 or TRBV12-4 and J is TRBJ1-4; D gene unclear. The CDR3 has 15 amino acids. The V end lost 6 bases, the J end lost 3 bases, and 14 bases lay between the germline ends. CDR3 region: CASSLRKGANEKLFF. The CDR3 DNA reads TGTGCCAGCAGCTTGAGGAAGGGTGCTAATGAAAAACTGTTTTTT.

This sequence joins TRBV20-1 and TRBJ2-1; TRBD2 matches at 14 bases. There are 14 residues in the CDR3. The germline V gene has CDR1 DFQATT and CDR2 SNEGSKA (reference sequence). V lost 5 bases, J lost 9 bases, and 6 bases stayed unmatched. Here the CDR3 DNA reads TGCAGTGCTGGAAGGACTAGCGGGAGGTCTGAGCAGTTCTTC. Translating it yields CSAGRTSGRSEQFF.

This clonotype was observed a handful of times. The CDR3 here is CASNPERTSGRKAETQYF. In DNA form, the CDR3 reads TGCGCCAGCAACCCGGAGAGGACTAGCGGGAGGAAGGCGGAGACCCAGTACTTC. The chain joins TRBV23-1 to TRBJ2-5; 14 bases agree with TRBD2. TRBV23-1 is an open reading frame whose function is uncertain. The CDR3 runs 18 residues. V lost 7 bases and J lost 5; bases outside the gene matches: 15.

The CDR3 reads CASRFREAGELFF. The CDR3 nucleotides are TGTGCCAGCAGATTCAGGGAGGCCGGGGAGCTGTTTTTT. The rearrangement links TRBV6-6 to TRBJ2-2; D perhaps matches TRBD2 (6 bases). Trimming left V 6 bases short and J 6 bases short, with 11 bases between. Looked up from germline, CDR1 is MNHNY and CDR2 is SVGAGI (reference sequence). This CDR3 region has 13 residues.

This clonotype was counted a few times. The genes are TRBV4-1 and TRBJ2-3, with 8 bases fitting TRBD2. The CDR3 covers 15 residues. The germline gives CDR1 MGHRA, CDR2 YSYEKL. Trimming at V came to 4 bases and at J to 3 bases, leaving 6 bases not matched to a gene. The CDR3, as DNA: TGCGCCAGCAGCCGTCAGGGACTAGAAACAGATACGCAGTATTTT. It codes for CASSRQGLETDTQYF.

The chain recombines TRBV7-9 with TRBJ1-1; D is uncertain. Trimming removed 4 bases from V and 2 bases from J, with 8 bases in between. The CDR3 contains 13 residues. Germline lookup yields CDR1 SEHNR and CDR2 FQNEAQ (reference sequence). The CDR3, as DNA: TGTGCCAGCAGCTCCTACACCAACACTGAAGCTTTCTTT. The encoded protein is CASSSYTNTEAFF.

In this sample, this clonotype turned up once. The chain uses TRBV20-1 and TRBJ1-2; D not certain. Germline loops: CDR1 DFQATT, CDR2 SNEGSKA (reference sequence). CDR3 length equals 11 residues. Written as DNA, the CDR3 is TGCAGCCTTTTAACTAACTATGGCTACACCTTC. This translates into CSLLTNYGYTF.

The V call is TRBV29-1, the J call TRBJ1-6, with D possibly being TRBD1 (5 bases). This CDR3 comprises 14 residues. Trimming cost V 4 bases and J 9 bases, with 16 bases left between them. The germline V gene encodes CDR1 SQVTM and CDR2 ANQGSEA. This CDR3 reads CSVGGDRKGSPLHF. In DNA form, the CDR3 reads TGCAGCGTTGGGGGTGACAGAAAGGGTTCACCCCTCCACTTT.

There are a few counts of this clonotype. V and J are TRBV10-3 and TRBJ1-4; D call uncertain. V was pared by 10 bases and J by 0 bases, with 12 bases between. The CDR3 runs 14 residues. Looked up from germline, CDR1 is ENHRY and CDR2 is SYGVKD. Here the CDR3 reads CATASGATNEKLFF. CDR3 sequence (DNA): TGTGCCACAGCGTCGGGTGCAACTAATGAAAAACTGTTTTTT.

This clonotype was detected ten times or more. The CDR3 bases are TGTGCCAGCAGCTTGGCTGGACTAGCGGGAAACAATGAGCAGTTCTTC. Encoded protein: CASSLAGLAGNNEQFF. The chain recombines TRBV7-2 with TRBJ2-1, with 12 bases fitting TRBD2. The CDR3 loop spans 16 amino acids. J was trimmed by 5 bases and V by 3 bases; bases with no gene match: 5. Germline-derived CDR1 and CDR2 are SGHTA and FQGNSA.